A single sample gave rise to the 21 T cell receptor beta chains below, sequenced in a study of shared clonotypes between healthy human individuals. Sequencing used immunoSEQ multiplex PCR; TCRdb keeps in-frame clones, though not all of them. The sample has some 650,000 clones; approximately 97% are singletons. Specimen: naive CD4+ T cells sorted from blood. Subset here: CD45RA+ positively selected. These receptors all come from a woman aged 25 to 39 in good health.

V and J are TRBV6-4 and TRBJ1-1; D unresolved. The germline gives CDR1 MRHNA, CDR2 SNTAGT. V was shortened by 3 bases and J by 1 base, with 9 bases between the two germline ends. This CDR3 region has 14 residues. Here the CDR3 DNA reads TGTGCCAGCAGTGATTCCCGGCGGAACACTGAAGCTTTCTTT. Amino acid sequence: CASSDSRRNTEAFF.

Notes on this clone: Other DNA sequences in this specimen translate into the identical CDR3. The rearrangement links TRBV5-1 to TRBJ2-7, with 12 bases matching TRBD2. CDR1 SGHRS and CDR2 YFSETQ come from the germline V gene. With 2 bases clipped from V and 0 bases from J, the junction kept 3 bases outside the gene matches. The CDR3 consists of 16 residues. This chain's CDR3 is CASSLGLAGSSYEQYF. CDR3 coding DNA: TGCGCCAGCAGCTTAGGACTAGCGGGAAGCTCCTACGAGCAGTACTTC.

The chain recombines TRBV7-9 with TRBJ1-4; D is uncertain. The CDR3 has 16 amino acids. Germline V lookup: CDR1 SEHNR, CDR2 FQNEAQ (reference sequence). With 5 bases removed from V and 8 bases from J, the gap between germline ends came to 21 bases. Here the CDR3 DNA reads TGTGCCAGCAGCCCGCTAGGAGGGTTGGGATACGAAAAACTGTTTTTT. It is translated as CASSPLGGLGYEKLFF.

The CDR3 reads CASRDGTPLWNTEAFF. The DNA of the CDR3 is TGTGCCAGCAGGGACGGGACACCCTTGTGGAACACTGAAGCTTTCTTT. This sequence joins TRBV2 and TRBJ1-1, with D perhaps TRBD1 (6 bases). The V end was cut by 6 bases, the J end by 1 base, with 18 bases between. The germline V gene has CDR1 SNHLY and CDR2 FYNNEI. This CDR3 has 16 residues.

V is TRBV2 and J is TRBJ2-3; a possible D gene is TRBD2 (6 bases). The CDR3 has 12 residues. The V and J ends lost 6 bases and 4 bases respectively, with 8 bases between them. The germline V gene has CDR1 SNHLY and CDR2 FYNNEI. DNA for the CDR3: TGTGCCAGCAGCAGGGAGGCAGATACGCAGTATTTT. Translating it yields CASSREADTQYF.

This chain connects TRBV27 to TRBJ2-1; either TRBD1 or TRBD2 may fit D (5 bases each). The length of the CDR3 is 15 residues. From germline, CDR1 is MNHEY and CDR2 SMNVEV (reference sequence). The germline V and J ends were trimmed by 4 bases and 0 bases, with 10 bases remaining between them. The CDR3 DNA sequence: TGTGCCAGCAGTTGGGGGTCCAGCTCCTACAATGAGCAGTTCTTC. Translated: CASSWGSSSYNEQFF.

This clone was seen a single time. The CDR3 DNA follows: TGTGCCAGCAGCTTTCGGCATTGGGATACGCAGTATTTT. It translates to CASSFRHWDTQYF. V and J are TRBV7-9 and TRBJ2-3; D not certain. The germline CDR1 and CDR2 sequences are SEHNR and FQNEAQ (reference sequence). The CDR3 is 13 residues long. Trimming left V 3 bases short and J 6 bases short, with 10 bases between. Combining the CDR3 with reference TRBV7-9 and TRBJ2-3 gives the whole variable domain DTGVSQNPRHKITKRGQNVTFRCDPISEHNRLYWYRQTLGQGPEFLTYFQNEAQLEKSRLLSDRFSAERPKGSFSTLEIQRTEQGDSAMYLCASSFRHWDTQYFGPGTRLTVL.

This clone was seen just once. This chain connects TRBV6-8 to TRBJ2-2; D perhaps matches TRBD1 (5 bases). Trimming took off 0 bases at V and 8 bases at J, with 10 bases between the two ends. The length of the CDR3 is 14 residues. The germline gives CDR1 MNHGY, CDR2 SAAAGT. CDR3 sequence: CASSYSPGSGELFF. The CDR3 DNA reads as TGTGCCAGCAGTTACTCCCCAGGGTCGGGGGAGCTGTTTTTT.

In its sample, this clone was seen a few times. This chain links TRBV11-2 with TRBJ1-3, with 7 positions matching TRBD1. This CDR3 is built from 15 residues. The V and J ends lost 4 bases and 0 bases, in that order; junction bases with no gene match: 3. The V gene's germline CDR1 is SGHAT and CDR2 FQNNGV. CDR3 sequence: CASSYDRASGNTIYF. CDR3 nucleotide sequence: TGTGCCAGCAGCTACGACAGGGCCTCTGGAAACACCATATATTTT.

This clone has a single count. The chain recombines TRBV28 with TRBJ1-2; TRBD1 matches at 7 bases. The CDR3 length is 15 residues. After removal of 5 bases from V and 3 bases from J, the junction contained 9 bases not matched to a gene. Looked up from germline, CDR1 is MDHEN and CDR2 is SYDVKM. The CDR3 sequence is CASSPRRQGYYGYTF. CDR3 nucleotides: TGTGCCAGCAGTCCCCGTCGACAGGGCTACTATGGCTACACCTTC.

The rearrangement links TRBV10-3 to TRBJ2-1; 9 nucleotides align to TRBD2. The CDR3 has 17 residues. V lost 3 bases to trimming and J lost 7 bases; unmatched junction nucleotides: 13. Germline CDR1 is ENHRY and CDR2 is SYGVKD. This chain's CDR3 is CAISDPRGSGSVNEQFF. The CDR3 region has the DNA TGTGCCATCAGTGATCCCCGGGGTAGCGGGAGTGTGAATGAGCAGTTCTTC.

This chain uses TRBV18 with TRBJ1-5; 7 positions agree with TRBD1. Looked up from germline, CDR1 is KGHSH and CDR2 is LQKENI. The CDR3 has 15 amino acids. The J segment lost 4 bases and the V segment lost 5 bases, leaving 8 bases of the junction unmatched. CDR3 protein: CASSAAGTDNQPQHF. The CDR3 nucleotides read TGTGCCAGCTCAGCTGCCGGGACAGATAATCAGCCCCAGCATTTT.

This chain connects TRBV30 to TRBJ1-3; D gene ambiguous. This CDR3 is 14 amino acids long. Germline-derived CDR1 and CDR2 are GTSNPN and SVGIG (reference sequence). V lost 3 bases and J lost 0, with 9 bases in between. The CDR3 protein is CAWRLPDSGNTIYF. CDR3 nucleotide sequence: TGTGCCTGGAGGCTGCCCGACTCTGGAAACACCATATATTTT.

In nucleotides, the CDR3 is TGTGCCACCGTAGCGGGACGGTCAGATACGCAGTATTTT. This encodes CATVAGRSDTQYF. This sequence joins TRBV28 and TRBJ2-3, with 8 bases that match TRBD2. There are 13 residues in the CDR3. The J segment lost 4 bases and the V segment lost 10 bases, leaving 7 bases of the junction unmatched. Germline V gene data show CDR1 as MDHEN and CDR2 as SYDVKM.

The chain has TRBV11-1 and TRBJ2-7, with a possible D match to TRBD2 (6 bases). Trimming cost V 2 bases and J 4 bases, with 21 bases left between them. Germline V gives CDR1 SGHAT, CDR2 FQDESV (reference sequence). CDR3 length: 17 residues. Written as DNA, the CDR3 is TGTGCCAGCAGCTTAATGGTCCACGGGAGCGCGAGTTACGAGCAGTACTTC. Amino acids: CASSLMVHGSASYEQYF.

The chain carries TRBV28 and TRBJ2-7; 10 bases agree with TRBD1. The CDR3 contains 16 residues. Germline V gene sequence: CDR1 MDHEN, CDR2 SYDVKM. J was trimmed by 3 bases and V by 5 bases; bases with no gene match: 10. The DNA for the CDR3 is TGTGCCAGCAGTATACTAGGGACAGGGGCTTACTACGAGCAGTACTTC. It translates to CASSILGTGAYYEQYF.

This clone is a singleton in its sample. CDR3 residues: CASSVTSGRGLEQYF. The CDR3 nucleotides read TGTGCCAGCAGTGTGACTAGCGGGAGAGGTCTCGAGCAGTACTTC. The V and J genes are TRBV6-5 and TRBJ2-7; 12 bases agree with TRBD2. The CDR3 totals 15 residues. Germline V lookup: CDR1 MNHEY, CDR2 SVGAGI. Trimming removed 5 bases from V and 6 bases from J; junction bases left unmatched: 8.

The CDR3 nucleotides read TGTGCCACTCGGTTAGGGAACACCGGGGAGCTGTTTTTT. Protein product: CATRLGNTGELFF. This chain uses TRBV10-3 with TRBJ2-2, with D unresolved. Germline V CDR1 and CDR2: ENHRY, SYGVKD. V lost 10 bases, J lost 1 base, and 10 bases lay in between. The CDR3 covers 13 residues.

The CDR3 DNA is TGTGCCAGCAGTACGAACGCCCTTGGATACGAGCAGTACTTC. Translating it yields CASSTNALGYEQYF. This chain uses TRBV28 with TRBJ2-7; the D is unclear. Germline-derived CDR1 and CDR2 are MDHEN and SYDVKM. Trimming took off 5 bases at V and 4 bases at J, with 15 bases between the two ends. The CDR3 is made up of 14 amino acids.

The chain combines TRBV29-1 with TRBJ1-1; TRBD1 is a possible D gene (5 bases). Trimming took off 5 bases at V and 1 base at J, with 29 bases between the two ends. CDR1 is SQVTM, CDR2 ANQGSEA, per germline. The CDR3 extends over 19 amino acids. The CDR3 DNA reads as TGCAGCGTTTCATCTTCGACAGTCCACGTGGGGGTTGGGAACACTGAAGCTTTCTTT. This encodes CSVSSSTVHVGVGNTEAFF.

The rearrangement joins TRBV19 to TRBJ1-2; 12 nucleotides match TRBD1. V gave up 7 bases and J gave up 4 bases; unmatched junction bases: 10. CDR1 is LNHDA, CDR2 SQIVND, per germline (reference sequence). The CDR3 is 16 residues long. The CDR3 region has the DNA TGTGCCAGTACCAACACCGGGACAGGGGGCAGCTATGGCTACACCTTC. This sequence encodes CASTNTGTGGSYGYTF.